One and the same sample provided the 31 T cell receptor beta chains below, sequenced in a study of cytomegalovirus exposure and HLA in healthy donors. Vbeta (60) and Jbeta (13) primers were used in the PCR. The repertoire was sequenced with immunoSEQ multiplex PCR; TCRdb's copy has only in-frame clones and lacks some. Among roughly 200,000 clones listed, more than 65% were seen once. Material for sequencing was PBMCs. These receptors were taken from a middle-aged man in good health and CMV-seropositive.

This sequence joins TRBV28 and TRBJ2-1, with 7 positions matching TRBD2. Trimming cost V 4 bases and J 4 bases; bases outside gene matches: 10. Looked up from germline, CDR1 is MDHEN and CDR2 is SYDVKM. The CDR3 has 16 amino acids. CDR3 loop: CASSSGFWGGYNEQFF. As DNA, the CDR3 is TGTGCCAGCAGTTCGGGGTTCTGGGGAGGGTACAATGAGCAGTTCTTC.

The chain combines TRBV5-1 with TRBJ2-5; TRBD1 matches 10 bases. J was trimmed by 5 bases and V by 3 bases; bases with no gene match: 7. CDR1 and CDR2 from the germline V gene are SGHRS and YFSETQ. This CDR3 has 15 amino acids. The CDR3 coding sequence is TGCGCCAGCAGCTCAAGACAGGGGGCCTTGGAGACCCAGTACTTC. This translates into CASSSRQGALETQYF.

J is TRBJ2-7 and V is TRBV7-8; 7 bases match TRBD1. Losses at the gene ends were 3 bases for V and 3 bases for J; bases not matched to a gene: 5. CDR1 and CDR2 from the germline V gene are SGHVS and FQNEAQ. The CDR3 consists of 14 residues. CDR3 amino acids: CASSFGAGGYEQYF. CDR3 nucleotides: TGTGCCAGCAGCTTCGGGGCAGGGGGCTACGAGCAGTACTTC.

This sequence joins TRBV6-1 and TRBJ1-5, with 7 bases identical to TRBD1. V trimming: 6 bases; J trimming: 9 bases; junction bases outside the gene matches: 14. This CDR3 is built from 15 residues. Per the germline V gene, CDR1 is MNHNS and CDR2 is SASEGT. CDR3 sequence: CASRGTAGPGRPQHF. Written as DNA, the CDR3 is TGTGCCAGCAGAGGGACAGCCGGCCCCGGAAGGCCCCAGCATTTT.

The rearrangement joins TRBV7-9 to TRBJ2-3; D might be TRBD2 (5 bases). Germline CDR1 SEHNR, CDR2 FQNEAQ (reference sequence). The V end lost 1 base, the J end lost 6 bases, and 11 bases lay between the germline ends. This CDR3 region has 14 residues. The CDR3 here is CASSLGAGVDTQYF. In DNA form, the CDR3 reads TGTGCCAGCAGCTTAGGGGCGGGTGTGGATACGCAGTATTTT.

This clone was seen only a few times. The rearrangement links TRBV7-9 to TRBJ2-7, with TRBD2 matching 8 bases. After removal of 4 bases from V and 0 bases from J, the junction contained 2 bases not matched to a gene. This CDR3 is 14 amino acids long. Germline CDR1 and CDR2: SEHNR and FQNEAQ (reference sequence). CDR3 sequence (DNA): TGTGCCAGCAGCTCGGGACTAGACTCCTACGAGCAGTACTTC. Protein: CASSSGLDSYEQYF.

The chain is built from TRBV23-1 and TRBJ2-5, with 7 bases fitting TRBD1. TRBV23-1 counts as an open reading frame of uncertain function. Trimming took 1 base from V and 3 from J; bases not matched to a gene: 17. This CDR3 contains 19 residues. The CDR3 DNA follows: TGCGCCAGCAGTCAATATAGGGACAGACCCTCCGGCGAGAAAGAGACCCAGTACTTC. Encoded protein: CASSQYRDRPSGEKETQYF.

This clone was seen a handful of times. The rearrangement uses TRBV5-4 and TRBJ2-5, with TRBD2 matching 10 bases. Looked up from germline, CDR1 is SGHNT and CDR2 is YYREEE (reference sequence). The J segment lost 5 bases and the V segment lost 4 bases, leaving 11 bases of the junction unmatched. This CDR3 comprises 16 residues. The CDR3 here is CASSPLRASGGETQYF. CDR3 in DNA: TGTGCCAGCAGCCCGCTCAGGGCTAGCGGGGGTGAGACCCAGTACTTC.

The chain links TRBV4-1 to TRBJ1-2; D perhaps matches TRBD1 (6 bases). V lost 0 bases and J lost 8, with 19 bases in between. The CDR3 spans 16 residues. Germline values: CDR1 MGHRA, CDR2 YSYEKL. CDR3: CASSQDGQTSRWGYTF. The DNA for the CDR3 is TGCGCCAGCAGCCAAGATGGACAGACTTCGCGGTGGGGCTACACCTTC.

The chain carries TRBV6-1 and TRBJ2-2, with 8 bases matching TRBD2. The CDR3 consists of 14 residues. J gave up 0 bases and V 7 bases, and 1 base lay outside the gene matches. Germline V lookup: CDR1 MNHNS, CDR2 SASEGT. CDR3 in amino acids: CASILAANTGELFF. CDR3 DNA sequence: TGTGCCAGCATACTAGCGGCGAACACCGGGGAGCTGTTTTTT.

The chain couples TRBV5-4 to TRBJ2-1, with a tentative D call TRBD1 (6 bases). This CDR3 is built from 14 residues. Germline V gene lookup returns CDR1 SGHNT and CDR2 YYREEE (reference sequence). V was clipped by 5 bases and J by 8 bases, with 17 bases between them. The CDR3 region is CASRPPGDQDEQFF. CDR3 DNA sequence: TGTGCCAGCAGGCCTCCAGGGGACCAAGATGAGCAGTTCTTC.

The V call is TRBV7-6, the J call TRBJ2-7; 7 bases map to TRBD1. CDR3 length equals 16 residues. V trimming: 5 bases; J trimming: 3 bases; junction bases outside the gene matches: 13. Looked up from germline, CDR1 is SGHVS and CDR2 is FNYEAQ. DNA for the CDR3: TGTGCCAGCAGCCCTACCCTCCGGGACAGCTACTACGAGCAGTACTTC. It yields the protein CASSPTLRDSYYEQYF.

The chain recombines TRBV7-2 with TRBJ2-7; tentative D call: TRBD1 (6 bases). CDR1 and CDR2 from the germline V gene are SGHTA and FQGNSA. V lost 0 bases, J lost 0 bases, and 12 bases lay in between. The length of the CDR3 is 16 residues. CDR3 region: CASSLALQGPSYEQYF. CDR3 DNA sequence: TGTGCCAGCAGCTTAGCTTTACAGGGTCCCTCCTACGAGCAGTACTTC.

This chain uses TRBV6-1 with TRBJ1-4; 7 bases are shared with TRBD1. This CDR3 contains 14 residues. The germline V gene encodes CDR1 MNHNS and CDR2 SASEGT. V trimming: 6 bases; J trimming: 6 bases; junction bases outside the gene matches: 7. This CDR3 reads CASSRDRLYEKLFF. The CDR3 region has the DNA TGTGCCAGCAGCCGGGACAGACTTTATGAAAAACTGTTTTTT.

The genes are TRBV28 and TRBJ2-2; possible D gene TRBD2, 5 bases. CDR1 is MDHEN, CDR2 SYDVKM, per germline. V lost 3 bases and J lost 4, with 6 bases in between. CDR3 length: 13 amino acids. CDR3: CASSLDFTGELFF. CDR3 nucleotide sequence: TGTGCCAGCAGTTTGGACTTCACCGGGGAGCTGTTTTTT.

The DNA for the CDR3 is TGCAGCGGTAACCAGGGGACCCAGTACTTC. Protein product: CSGNQGTQYF. This sequence joins TRBV29-1 and TRBJ2-5, with D possibly TRBD1 on 5 matching bases. In germline, CDR1 is SQVTM, CDR2 ANQGSEA. V shed 7 bases and J shed 7 bases, with 10 bases lying between them. CDR3 size: 10 residues.

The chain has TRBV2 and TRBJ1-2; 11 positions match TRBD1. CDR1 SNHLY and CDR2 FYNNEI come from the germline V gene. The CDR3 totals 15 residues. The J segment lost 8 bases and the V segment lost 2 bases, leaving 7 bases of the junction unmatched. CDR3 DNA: TGTGCCAGCAGTGAAAGTAGGGACAGGGGGAAAGGCTACACCTTC. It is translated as CASSESRDRGKGYTF.

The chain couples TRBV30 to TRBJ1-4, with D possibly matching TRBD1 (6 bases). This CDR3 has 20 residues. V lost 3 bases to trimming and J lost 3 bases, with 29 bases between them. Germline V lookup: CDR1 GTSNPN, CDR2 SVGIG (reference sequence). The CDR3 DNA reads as TGTGCCTGGAGCACAGGGCTTGGATCGCAACGGTATATGGCTAATGAAAAACTGTTTTTT. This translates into CAWSTGLGSQRYMANEKLFF. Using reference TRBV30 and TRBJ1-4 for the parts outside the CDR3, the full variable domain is SQTIHQWPATLVQPVGSPLSLECTVEGTSNPNLYWYRQAAGRGLQLLFYSVGIGQISSEVPQNLSASRPQDRQFILSSKKLLLSDSGFYLCAWSTGLGSQRYMANEKLFFGSGTQLSVL.

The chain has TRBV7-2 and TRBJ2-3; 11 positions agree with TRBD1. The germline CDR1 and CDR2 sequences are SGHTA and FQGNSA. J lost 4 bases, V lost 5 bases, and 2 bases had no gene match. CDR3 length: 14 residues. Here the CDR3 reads CASSTDRGPDTQYF. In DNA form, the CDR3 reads TGTGCCAGCAGCACGGACAGGGGGCCAGATACGCAGTATTTT.

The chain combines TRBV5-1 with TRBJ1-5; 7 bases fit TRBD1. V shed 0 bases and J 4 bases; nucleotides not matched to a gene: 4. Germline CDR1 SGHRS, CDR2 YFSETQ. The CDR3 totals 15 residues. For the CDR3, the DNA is TGCGCCAGCAGCTTGGGGCAGGGGGTAAATCAGCCCCAGCATTTT. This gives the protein CASSLGQGVNQPQHF.

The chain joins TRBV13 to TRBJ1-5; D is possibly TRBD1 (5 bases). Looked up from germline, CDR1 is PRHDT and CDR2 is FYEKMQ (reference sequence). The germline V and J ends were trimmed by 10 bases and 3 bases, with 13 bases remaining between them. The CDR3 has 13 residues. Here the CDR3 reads CATRRGDNQPQHF. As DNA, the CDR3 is TGTGCCACCCGAAGGGGCGACAATCAGCCCCAGCATTTT.

This chain's CDR3 is CASGLAGGWSGELFF. The CDR3 nucleotides read TGTGCCAGCGGGTTAGCGGGAGGATGGTCCGGGGAGCTGTTTTTT. This chain uses TRBV27 with TRBJ2-2; the match to TRBD2 covers 10 bases. Germline V CDR1 and CDR2: MNHEY, SMNVEV (reference sequence). CDR3 size: 15 residues. V gave up 8 bases and J gave up 6 bases; unmatched junction bases: 9.

DNA for the CDR3: TGTGCCAGCAGTGAGTCTTGGACAGGGATCCAAGAGACCCAGTACTTC. Translated: CASSESWTGIQETQYF. V and J are TRBV25-1 and TRBJ2-5; TRBD1 matches 8 bases. The CDR3 has 16 residues. Germline values: CDR1 MGHDK, CDR2 SYGVNS. Germline trimming cut 3 bases from V and 1 base from J; bases unmatched to any gene: 7.

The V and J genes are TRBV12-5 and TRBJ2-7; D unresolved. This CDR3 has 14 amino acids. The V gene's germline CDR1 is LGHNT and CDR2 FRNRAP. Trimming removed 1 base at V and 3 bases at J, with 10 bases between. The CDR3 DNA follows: TGTGCTAGTGGTTTGGGCACAACCGACTACGAGCAGTACTTC. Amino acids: CASGLGTTDYEQYF. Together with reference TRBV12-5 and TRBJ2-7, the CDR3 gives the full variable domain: DARVTQTPRHKVTEMGQEVTMRCQPILGHNTVFWYRQTMMQGLELLAYFRNRAPLDDSGMPKDRFSAEMPDATLATLKIQPSEPRDSAVYFCASGLGTTDYEQYFGPGTRLTVT.

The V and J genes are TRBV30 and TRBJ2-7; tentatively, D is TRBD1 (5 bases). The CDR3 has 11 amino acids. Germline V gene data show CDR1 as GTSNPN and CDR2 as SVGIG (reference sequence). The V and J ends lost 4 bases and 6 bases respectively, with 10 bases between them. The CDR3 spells CAWNYDSEQYF. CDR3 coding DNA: TGTGCCTGGAACTACGACAGCGAGCAGTACTTC. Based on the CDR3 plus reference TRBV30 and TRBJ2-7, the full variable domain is SQTIHQWPATLVQPVGSPLSLECTVEGTSNPNLYWYRQAAGRGLQLLFYSVGIGQISSEVPQNLSASRPQDRQFILSSKKLLLSDSGFYLCAWNYDSEQYFGPGTRLTVT.

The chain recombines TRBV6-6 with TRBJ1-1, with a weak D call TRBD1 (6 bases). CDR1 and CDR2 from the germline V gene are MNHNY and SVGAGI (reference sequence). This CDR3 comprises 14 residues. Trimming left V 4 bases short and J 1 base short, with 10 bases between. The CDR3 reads CASSLTGQNTEAFF. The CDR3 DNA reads TGTGCCAGCAGTTTGACAGGACAGAACACTGAAGCTTTCTTT.

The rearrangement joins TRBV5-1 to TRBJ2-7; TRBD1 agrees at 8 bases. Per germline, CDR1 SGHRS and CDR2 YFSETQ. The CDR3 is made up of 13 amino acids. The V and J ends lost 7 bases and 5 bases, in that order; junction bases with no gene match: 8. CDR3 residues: CASLSPGGNEQYF. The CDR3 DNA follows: TGCGCCAGCCTTTCTCCAGGGGGCAACGAGCAGTACTTC.

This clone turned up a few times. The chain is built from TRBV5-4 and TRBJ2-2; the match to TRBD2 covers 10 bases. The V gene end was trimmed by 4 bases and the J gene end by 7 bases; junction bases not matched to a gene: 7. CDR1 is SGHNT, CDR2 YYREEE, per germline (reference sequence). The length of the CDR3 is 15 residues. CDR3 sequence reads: CASSGSGGAIGELFF. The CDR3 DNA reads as TGTGCCAGCAGCGGGAGCGGGGGGGCAATCGGGGAGCTGTTTTTT.

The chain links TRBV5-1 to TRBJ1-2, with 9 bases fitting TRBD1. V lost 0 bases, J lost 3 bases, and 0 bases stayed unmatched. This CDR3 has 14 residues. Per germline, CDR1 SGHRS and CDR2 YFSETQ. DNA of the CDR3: TGCGCCAGCAGCTTGGGGGACAGGGACTATGGCTACACCTTC. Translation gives CASSLGDRDYGYTF.

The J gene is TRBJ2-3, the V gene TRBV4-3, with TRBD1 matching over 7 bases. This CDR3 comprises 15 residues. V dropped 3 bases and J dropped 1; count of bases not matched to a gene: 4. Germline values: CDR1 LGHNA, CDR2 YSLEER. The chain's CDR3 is CASSQLRGRTDTQYF. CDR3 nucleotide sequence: TGCGCCAGCAGCCAGCTTAGGGGGCGCACAGATACGCAGTATTTT.

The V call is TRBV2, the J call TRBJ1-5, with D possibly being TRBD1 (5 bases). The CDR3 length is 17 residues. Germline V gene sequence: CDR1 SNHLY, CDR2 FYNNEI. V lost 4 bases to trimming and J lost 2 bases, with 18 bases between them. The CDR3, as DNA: TGTGCCAGCAGTGTTGGAGGGGCCATCGGGGGCAATCAGCCCCAGCATTTT. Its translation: CASSVGGAIGGNQPQHF.